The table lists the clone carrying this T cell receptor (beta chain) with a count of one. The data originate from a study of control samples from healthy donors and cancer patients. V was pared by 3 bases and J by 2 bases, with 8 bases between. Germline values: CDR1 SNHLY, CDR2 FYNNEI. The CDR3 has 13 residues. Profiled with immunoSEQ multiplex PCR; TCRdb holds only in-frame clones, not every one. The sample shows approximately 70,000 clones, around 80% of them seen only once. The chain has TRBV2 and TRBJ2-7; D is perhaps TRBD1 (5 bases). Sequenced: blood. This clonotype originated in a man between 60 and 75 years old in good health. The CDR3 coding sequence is TGTGCCAGCAGTGACAGGGCTACCTACGAGCAGTACTTC. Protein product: CASSDRATYEQYF.